These T cell receptor beta chains were read from a single sample in a study of T cell repertoires in cytomegalovirus infection. TCRdb reprocessed the reads via MiXCR and lists one record per CDR3 protein. Among roughly 760,000 distinct CDR3 sequences listed, 35% were seen once. Sequencing was carried out using PBMCs. The receptors were sampled from a human donor in good health (CMV status not recorded). Some clones in this sample may be carry-over from other donors' samples. The CDR3 runs from the conserved cysteine through the conserved F or W. D genes are given only for firm matches. Expanded clones are given a class, and other clones once, few, many or no size at all.

clone_size: -; v_call: TRBV7-6; j_call: TRBJ1-1; d_call: TRBD1; cdr3_aa: CASSLRRQGGNTEAFF; cdr3_nt: TGTGCCAGCAGCTTAAGGCGACAGGGGGGGAACACTGAAGCTTTCTTT
clone_size: -; v_call: TRBV6-1; j_call: TRBJ2-1; d_call: TRBD2; cdr3_aa: CASSTQAGGPTYNEQFF; cdr3_nt: TGTGCCAGCAGTACCCAAGCGGGAGGCCCTACGTACAATGAGCAGTTCTTC
clone_size: -; v_call: TRBV12-3/TRBV12-4; j_call: TRBJ2-1; d_call: TRBD2; cdr3_aa: CASSPIAGVYNEQFF; cdr3_nt: TGTGCCAGCAGTCCAATAGCGGGAGTCTACAATGAGCAGTTCTTC
clone_size: -; v_call: TRBV28; j_call: TRBJ2-7; d_call: TRBD2; cdr3_aa: CAVDGLAGYEQYF; cdr3_nt: TGTGCCGTAGATGGACTAGCGGGCTACGAGCAGTACTTC
clone_size: few; v_call: TRBV6-5; j_call: TRBJ1-1; d_call: -; cdr3_aa: CASSWIGRTAGNTEAFF; cdr3_nt: TGTGCCAGCAGTTGGATAGGTAGGACAGCTGGAAACACTGAAGCTTTCTTT
clone_size: few; v_call: TRBV7-2; j_call: TRBJ2-4; d_call: TRBD1; cdr3_aa: CASSLAGTGILNIQYF; cdr3_nt: TGTGCCAGCAGCTTAGCGGGGACAGGGATTTTGAACATTCAGTACTTC
clone_size: -; v_call: TRBV12-3/TRBV12-4; j_call: TRBJ2-2; d_call: TRBD2; cdr3_aa: CASSYLAVDTGELFF; cdr3_nt: TGTGCCAGCAGCTACCTAGCGGTGGACACCGGGGAGCTGTTTTTT
clone_size: -; v_call: TRBV28; j_call: TRBJ2-2; d_call: -; cdr3_aa: CASSLPRGMNTGELFF; cdr3_nt: TGTGCCAGCAGTTTGCCTCGGGGGATGAACACCGGGGAGCTGTTTTTT
clone_size: -; v_call: TRBV28; j_call: TRBJ2-7; d_call: TRBD1; cdr3_aa: CASRRQGAMGYEQYF; cdr3_nt: TGTGCCAGCAGACGACAGGGGGCGATGGGATACGAGCAGTACTTC
clone_size: many; v_call: TRBV28; j_call: TRBJ2-6; d_call: TRBD1; cdr3_aa: CASSTLGQGESGANVLTF; cdr3_nt: TGTGCCAGCAGTACCCTTGGACAGGGGGAGTCTGGGGCCAACGTCCTGACTTTC
clone_size: -; v_call: TRBV28; j_call: TRBJ1-1; d_call: TRBD1; cdr3_aa: CASSSPQGIMGPAEAFF; cdr3_nt: TGTGCCAGCAGTTCCCCACAGGGGATTATGGGTCCAGCTGAAGCTTTCTTT
clone_size: -; v_call: TRBV27; j_call: TRBJ2-2; d_call: -; cdr3_aa: CASSLSGDYTGELFF; cdr3_nt: TGTGCCAGCAGTTTATCGGGAGACTACACCGGGGAGCTGTTTTTT
clone_size: many; v_call: TRBV7-2; j_call: TRBJ1-5; d_call: TRBD1; cdr3_aa: CASSPRTGEPWKHF; cdr3_nt: TGTGCCAGCAGCCCCAGGACAGGGGAGCCATGGAAGCATTTT
clone_size: few; v_call: TRBV6-5; j_call: TRBJ1-5; d_call: -; cdr3_aa: CASREGRSNQPQHF; cdr3_nt: TGTGCCAGCAGGGAGGGAAGGAGCAATCAGCCCCAGCATTTT
clone_size: -; v_call: TRBV5-4; j_call: TRBJ2-4; d_call: TRBD1; cdr3_aa: CASSLGQGQENIQYF; cdr3_nt: TGTGCCAGCAGCTTGGGACAGGGGCAAGAAAACATTCAGTACTTC
clone_size: -; v_call: TRBV28; j_call: TRBJ1-6; d_call: -; cdr3_aa: CASSLLQGSFGSPLHF; cdr3_nt: TGTGCCAGCAGTTTATTACAGGGCTCCTTCGGTTCACCCCTCCACTTT
clone_size: -; v_call: TRBV12-3/TRBV12-4; j_call: TRBJ1-1; d_call: -; cdr3_aa: CASSLTGHQLAFF; cdr3_nt: TGTGCCAGCAGTTTAACAGGGCACCAATTAGCTTTCTTT
clone_size: -; v_call: TRBV6-5; j_call: TRBJ2-6; d_call: -; cdr3_aa: CASSYKGFGANVLTF; cdr3_nt: TGTGCCAGCAGTTACAAGGGCTTTGGGGCCAACGTCCTGACTTTC
clone_size: -; v_call: TRBV7-4; j_call: TRBJ1-1; d_call: TRBD1; cdr3_aa: CASSSTGTGVHRETEAFF; cdr3_nt: TGTGCCAGCAGCTCCACCGGGACAGGAGTGCACCGTGAGACTGAAGCTTTCTTT
clone_size: few; v_call: TRBV5-4; j_call: TRBJ2-6; d_call: -; cdr3_aa: CASSMWGANVLTF; cdr3_nt: TGTGCCAGCAGCATGTGGGGGGCCAACGTCCTGACTTTC
clone_size: few; v_call: TRBV7-2; j_call: TRBJ1-5; d_call: -; cdr3_aa: CASSLGSSPQHF; cdr3_nt: TGTGCCAGCAGCTTAGGTTCATCTCCCCAGCATTTT
clone_size: -; v_call: TRBV20-1; j_call: TRBJ2-1; d_call: TRBD2; cdr3_aa: CSASRAGVGSEQFF; cdr3_nt: TGCAGTGCTAGTAGGGCGGGAGTAGGGTCCGAGCAGTTCTTC
clone_size: once; v_call: TRBV7-3; j_call: TRBJ2-2; d_call: -; cdr3_aa: CASSLTGGQSGELFF; cdr3_nt: TGTGCCAGCAGCTTAACGGGGGGGCAGTCCGGGGAGCTGTTTTTT
clone_size: few; v_call: TRBV7-2; j_call: TRBJ2-3; d_call: TRBD2; cdr3_aa: CASSLGTSGRSTDTQYF; cdr3_nt: TGTGCCAGCAGCCTTGGGACTAGCGGGAGGAGCACAGATACGCAGTATTTT
clone_size: -; v_call: TRBV19; j_call: TRBJ2-2; d_call: TRBD2; cdr3_aa: CASTERGGPQNTGELFF; cdr3_nt: TGTGCCAGTACCGAGCGGGGGGGCCCACAAAACACCGGGGAGCTGTTTTTT
clone_size: -; v_call: TRBV28; j_call: TRBJ2-1; d_call: -; cdr3_aa: CASGSNEQFF; cdr3_nt: TGTGCCAGCGGGAGTAATGAGCAGTTCTTC
clone_size: -; v_call: TRBV28; j_call: TRBJ1-1; d_call: -; cdr3_aa: CASSLATRAEAFF; cdr3_nt: TGTGCCAGCAGTTTAGCCACCCGGGCTGAAGCTTTCTTT
clone_size: many; v_call: TRBV28; j_call: TRBJ2-2; d_call: TRBD1; cdr3_aa: CASRGDRDRHTGELFF; cdr3_nt: TGTGCCAGCAGGGGGGACCGGGACAGACACACCGGGGAGCTGTTTTTT
clone_size: -; v_call: TRBV7-6; j_call: TRBJ1-3; d_call: TRBD1; cdr3_aa: CASSLGRDRSIGNTIYF; cdr3_nt: TGTGCCAGCAGCTTAGGAAGGGACAGGAGCATTGGAAACACCATATATTTT